This is a list of T cell receptor beta chains from one sample in a study of technical replicates of blood from a few donors. Repertoires were generated with immunoSEQ multiplex PCR, while TCRdb's copy carries only in-frame clones and drops some. The table lists around 90,000 clones, about 93% of them singletons, with approximately 0.41% in the top ten. Sequenced sample: T cells isolated from PBMCs. These receptors originate from a human donor in good health. The CDR3 runs from the conserved cysteine through the conserved F or W. Fields, in order: D gene, J gene, clone size, V gene, CDR3 DNA, CDR3 protein. A D gene is named only where the DNA matches it firmly. Clone size, where shown, is once, few, many, or a class for clones that have expanded.

TRBD2	TRBJ2-1	.	TRBV9	TGTGCCAGCAGCGTCGGAGCGGGAGTCTACAATGAGCAGTTCTTC	CASSVGAGVYNEQFF
TRBD2	TRBJ2-1	.	TRBV6-5	TGTGCCAGCAGCAGACTAGCGGAAAACTACAATGAGCAGTTCTTC	CASSRLAENYNEQFF
.	TRBJ2-7	.	TRBV5-1	TGCGCCAGCAGCTTGGATGGTACTTACGAGCAGTACTTC	CASSLDGTYEQYF
TRBD2	TRBJ2-1	.	TRBV5-1	TGCGCCAGCAGCTCCCTAGCGAGCGGGAGCTCCTACAATGAGCAGTTCTTC	CASSSLASGSSYNEQFF
.	TRBJ1-2	.	TRBV18	TGTGCCAGCTCATCAGGGGTTTATGGCTACACCTTC	CASSSGVYGYTF
TRBD1	TRBJ1-1	.	TRBV10-2	TGCGCCAGCAGTGACCCGGGACAGTTAAACACTGAAGCTTTCTTT	CASSDPGQLNTEAFF
.	TRBJ1-2	.	TRBV11-2	TGTGCCAGCAGCCAGGGGATCGGATATGGCTACACCTTC	CASSQGIGYGYTF
TRBD2	TRBJ2-1	.	TRBV5-1	TGCGCCAGCAGCCCTGGACTAGCGGGGGACAATGAGCAGTTCTTC	CASSPGLAGDNEQFF
TRBD1	TRBJ1-1	.	TRBV19	TGTGCCAGTAGTGAAAGGGGGCCTATGAACACTGAAGCTTTCTTT	CASSERGPMNTEAFF
TRBD1	TRBJ2-7	.	TRBV27	TGTGCCAGCAGTACCTACAGGGGGCCCTACGAGCAGTACTTC	CASSTYRGPYEQYF
TRBD1	TRBJ1-5	.	TRBV6-4	TGTGCCAGCAGTTACAGGGGTGAGCAGCCCCAGCATTTT	CASSYRGEQPQHF
.	TRBJ2-3	.	TRBV2	TGTGCCAGCAGTGAATTATTACTAGCAGATACGCAGTATTTT	CASSELLLADTQYF
.	TRBJ2-7	.	TRBV27	TGTGCCAGCACCCTATGGGCAGGGGACAACGAGCAGTACTTC	CASTLWAGDNEQYF
TRBD2	TRBJ2-5	.	TRBV27	TGTGCCAGCAGTCCCCTCGGGGGGAGGGCGGAGACCCAGTACTTC	CASSPLGGRAETQYF
.	TRBJ2-7	.	TRBV19	TGTGCCAGTAGTATAGATGGCCCCCTTACCTACGAGCAGTACTTC	CASSIDGPLTYEQYF
TRBD2	TRBJ2-1	.	TRBV29-1	TGCAGCGTTGTGGGACTAGCGGGAGTTCATGAGCAGTTCTTC	CSVVGLAGVHEQFF
.	TRBJ1-1	.	TRBV5-5	TGTGCCAGCAGCTTCCAGGGGAACACTGAAGCTTTCTTT	CASSFQGNTEAFF
TRBD1	TRBJ2-3	.	TRBV27	TGTGCCAGCACCCTCTTGGGACAGAGCACAGATACGCAGTATTTT	CASTLLGQSTDTQYF
TRBD1	TRBJ1-4	.	TRBV5-1	TGCGCCAGCAGCGCGGGACAGGGACATGAAAAACTGTTTTTT	CASSAGQGHEKLFF
.	TRBJ2-5	.	TRBV5-6	TGTGCCAGCAGCCACAGGACAATAGCCCAAGAGACCCAGTACTTC	CASSHRTIAQETQYF
.	TRBJ2-7	.	TRBV2	TGTGCCAGCTCTAAATCAAGTGGGCCCTACGAGCAGTACTTC	CASSKSSGPYEQYF
.	TRBJ2-6	once	TRBV9	TGTGCCAGCAGCGTAGAAGGGGTAGGGGCCAACGTCCTGACTTTC	CASSVEGVGANVLTF
.	TRBJ1-2	.	TRBV25-1	TGTGCCAGCAGTAACCGTCTTCAGGGCTACACCTTC	CASSNRLQGYTF
.	TRBJ1-5	.	TRBV10-1	TGCGCCAGCAGTGAGGGAGGGGCACAGCCCCAGCATTTT	CASSEGGAQPQHF
TRBD1	TRBJ1-1	once	TRBV9	TGTGCCAGCAGCGAGACAGGGAGGAGCACTGAAGCTTTCTTT	CASSETGRSTEAFF
.	TRBJ1-1	.	TRBV6-5	TGTGCCAGCAGTTGGGGCACCACTGAAGCTTTCTTT	CASSWGTTEAFF
.	TRBJ1-4	.	TRBV19	TGTGCCACCCAATCTTACCGGGCAGGGGAGGGAAAACTGTTTTTT	CATQSYRAGEGKLFF
.	TRBJ2-2	.	TRBV9	TGTGCCAGCAGGGGTATTAAAGACAGTTCCGGGGAGCTGTTTTTT	CASRGIKDSSGELFF
.	TRBJ1-2	.	TRBV28	TGTGCCAGCAGTCCTCAACCAGGGGAGAGCTATGGCTACACCTTC	CASSPQPGESYGYTF
.	TRBJ1-2	.	TRBV5-5	TGTGCCAGCAGCTTGGCCCCGGGACACTCTAACTATGGCTACACCTTC	CASSLAPGHSNYGYTF
.	TRBJ2-1	.	TRBV7-2	TGTGCCAGCAGCTCCAGCGGGTCCCTGATCGGCGAGCAGTTCTTC	CASSSSGSLIGEQFF
.	TRBJ1-5	.	TRBV7-9	TGTGCCAGCAGCGATGAGGATCAGCCCCAGCATTTT	CASSDEDQPQHF
TRBD1	TRBJ1-3	.	TRBV29-1	TGCAGCGTTCCAGGACAGGGAAGGGCTGGAAACACCATATATTTT	CSVPGQGRAGNTIYF
TRBD2	TRBJ2-3	.	TRBV5-8	TGTGCCAGCAGACCCCGGGGGGCAGATACGCAGTATTTT	CASRPRGADTQYF
TRBD2	TRBJ2-1	.	TRBV6-5	TGTGCCAGCAGTTTCGGACTAGCGGGTTACAATGAGCAGTTCTTC	CASSFGLAGYNEQFF
.	TRBJ1-2	.	TRBV5-1	TGCGCCAGCAGCTTGGGACAGGAAGGAGGCTACACCTTC	CASSLGQEGGYTF
.	TRBJ1-5	.	TRBV30	TGTGCCTGGAGTAGGAGGGGAGACCAGCCCCAGCATTTT	CAWSRRGDQPQHF
TRBD1	TRBJ2-4	.	TRBV27	TGTGCCAGCAGCCCCACCCTCGCCGGACAGGGCATTCAGTACTTC	CASSPTLAGQGIQYF
.	TRBJ2-6	.	TRBV28	TGTGCCAGCAACTGGGGCTCGAAGGCCGGGGCCAACGTCCTGACTTTC	CASNWGSKAGANVLTF
.	TRBJ1-1	.	TRBV10-3	TGTGCCATCAGTGAGTCGAGGGGGAGGGAGACTGAAGCTTTCTTT	CAISESRGRETEAFF
.	TRBJ2-5	.	TRBV4-1	TGCGCCAGCAGCCAAGTCAGTACCATCCAAGAGACCCAGTACTTC	CASSQVSTIQETQYF
TRBD1	TRBJ1-5	.	TRBV30	TGTGCCTGGAGTACTGGGACAGGGCCTAATCAGCCCCAGCATTTT	CAWSTGTGPNQPQHF